These T cell receptor beta chains were read from a single sample in a study of STAT5B mutations in CD4+ large granular lymphocyte leukemia. The protocol was immunoSEQ multiplex PCR, while the TCRdb copy is restricted to in-frame clones and leaves out a portion. The table lists about 40,000 clones, less than 85% of them singletons. The sample consisted of CD4+ T cells from blood buffy coats. These receptors were obtained from a human donor in good health. The CDR3 runs from the conserved cysteine through the conserved F or W. The D gene is left open where the match is weak. Clone size is not always given. Where it is, it says once, few, many or a class for expanded clones.

j_gene	d_gene	abundance	v_gene	CDR3aa	CDR3nt
TRBJ1-3	.	.	TRBV7-2	CASSHRSDSGNTIYF	TGTGCCAGCAGCCACCGCAGTGACTCTGGAAACACCATATATTTT
TRBJ1-1	.	.	TRBV10-3	CAITQDQFVEVMNTEAFF	TGTGCCATCACCCAGGATCAGTTCGTGGAGGTGATGAACACTGAAGCTTTCTTT
TRBJ2-1	.	.	TRBV11-2	CASSLIPGPYNEQFF	TGTGCCAGCAGCTTAATTCCAGGGCCCTACAATGAGCAGTTCTTC
TRBJ1-6	.	few	TRBV5-1	CASSGALLAGGDSPLHF	TGCGCCAGCAGCGGGGCTCTGTTGGCGGGAGGTGATTCACCCCTCCACTTT
TRBJ2-7	.	.	TRBV7-2	CASSPSGLHEQYF	TGTGCCAGCAGCCCCTCAGGGCTCCACGAGCAGTACTTC
TRBJ2-5	TRBD1	.	TRBV27	CASSRTGEETQYF	TGTGCCAGCAGTCGGACAGGGGAAGAGACCCAGTACTTC
TRBJ2-7	TRBD2	.	TRBV10-3	CAITTGGGSREQYF	TGTGCCATCACAACGGGCGGGGGTTCTCGGGAGCAGTACTTC
TRBJ1-6	TRBD1	.	TRBV5-8	CASSFDRGLSPLHF	TGTGCCAGCAGTTTCGACAGGGGGCTATCTCCCCTCCACTTT
TRBJ2-6	TRBD1	.	TRBV5-1	CASSPGTDVGANVLTF	TGCGCCAGCAGCCCCGGGACAGACGTTGGGGCCAACGTCCTGACTTTC
TRBJ1-6	.	few	TRBV7-3	CASSLMRVAGSPLHF	TGTGCCAGCAGCTTAATGCGGGTCGCCGGTTCACCCCTCCACTTT
TRBJ2-3	TRBD2	.	TRBV5-1	CASSLRSGGTDTQYF	TGCGCCAGCAGCTTACGAAGCGGGGGCACAGATACGCAGTATTTT
TRBJ1-4	.	.	TRBV6-5	CASSGMTGVYEKLFF	TGTGCCAGCAGTGGGATGACAGGAGTTTATGAAAAACTGTTTTTT
TRBJ2-1	.	.	TRBV21-1	CARRDSRFFSYNEQFF	TGTGCCAGAAGAGACTCACGATTCTTCTCCTACAATGAGCAGTTCTTC
TRBJ2-5	.	.	TRBV5-8	CASSFNYREETQYF	TGTGCCAGCAGCTTCAACTACAGGGAGGAGACCCAGTACTTC
TRBJ2-2	TRBD2	.	TRBV7-2	CASSRTSGEDGELFF	TGTGCCAGCAGCCGGACTAGCGGGGAGGACGGGGAGCTGTTTTTT
TRBJ2-1	TRBD1	.	TRBV2	CASSQARSGGQFF	TGTGCCAGCAGTCAGGCGCGCTCAGGGGGGCAGTTCTTC
TRBJ2-5	.	.	TRBV30	CAWVGGAQGEETQYF	TGTGCCTGGGTGGGCGGGGCCCAAGGGGAAGAGACCCAGTACTTC
TRBJ1-1	.	few	TRBV9	CASSVGLGGMNTEAFF	TGTGCCAGCAGCGTAGGACTCGGGGGGATGAACACTGAAGCTTTCTTT
TRBJ2-7	.	.	TRBV27	CASSLYNRYSYEQYF	TGTGCCAGCAGTTTATACAACAGATATTCCTACGAGCAGTACTTC
TRBJ1-5	TRBD1	once	TRBV6-1	CASSNAGGNQPQHF	TGTGCCAGCTCCAACGCAGGGGGGAATCAGCCCCAGCATTTT
TRBJ2-5	.	.	TRBV7-7	CASSRRTGQETQYF	TGTGCCAGCAGCCGTCGGACGGGCCAAGAGACCCAGTACTTC
TRBJ2-7	.	.	TRBV12-5	CASGLPTSQESYEQYF	TGTGCTAGTGGTTTGCCAACCAGTCAGGAGTCCTACGAGCAGTACTTC
TRBJ1-6	.	.	TRBV4-3	CASSQGGGGLSNSPLHF	TGCGCCAGCAGCCAAGGTGGGGGGGGCTTGAGTAATTCACCCCTCCACTTT
TRBJ1-3	.	.	TRBV10-3	CAIRKDGRRSSGGNTIYF	TGTGCCATCAGGAAGGACGGGAGGAGATCCTCAGGGGGAAACACCATATATTTT
TRBJ1-1	.	.	TRBV27	CASSERGLAAFF	TGTGCCAGCAGCGAGCGGGGACTCGCGGCTTTCTTT
TRBJ1-5	.	once	TRBV30	CAWSLGEPQHF	TGTGCCTGGAGTTTAGGGGAACCCCAGCATTTT